This is a list of T cell receptor beta chains from one sample in a study of human T cells and chemical hapten exposure. A single record per CDR3 protein comes from TCRdb applying MiXCR to the RACE reads. Here the sample spans roughly 130,000 distinct CDR3 sequences, around 11% being singletons. The sequencing used whole blood, collected in connection with sensitization to the hapten diphenylcyclopropenone (DPC). These receptors were collected from a woman aged 45-65 years with alopecia areata. Some clones in this sample may be carry-over from other donors' samples. Both conserved end residues are part of each CDR3. The D gene is left open where the match is weak. Only part of the rows carry a size: once, few, many, or a class if the clone is expanded.

>TRBV3-1|NA|TRBJ1-2|few
TGTGCCAGCAGCCTAACGGACGGTAACTATGGCTACACCTTC
CASSLTDGNYGYTF
>TRBV28|TRBD1|TRBJ2-2|NA
TGTGCCAGCAAAACCCCCACAGGGGGCGGGAGCGGGGAGCTGTTTTTT
CASKTPTGGGSGELFF
>TRBV20-1|NA|TRBJ1-2|few
TGCAGTGCTCCCCGAACCGGGGGCTCCTATGGCTACACCTTC
CSAPRTGGSYGYTF
>TRBV5-8|NA|TRBJ1-1|NA
TGTGCCAGCAGCCATCTTTCCAGGACCCGAGGAGGGACTGAAGCTTTCTTT
CASSHLSRTRGGTEAFF
>TRBV6-5|NA|TRBJ2-7|NA
TGTGCCAGCAGTTATGCAGGGGGGTACGAGCAGTACTTC
CASSYAGGYEQYF
>TRBV2|NA|TRBJ2-1|many
TGTGCCAGCAGTGGGTCTGAGCAGTTCTTC
CASSGSEQFF
>TRBV20-1|NA|TRBJ1-3|many
TGCAGTGCTACGGACGTACTCTCTGGAAACACCATATATTTT
CSATDVLSGNTIYF
>TRBV7-2|NA|TRBJ1-3|NA
TGTGCCAGCAGCTTGCTCGGAAACACCATATATTTT
CASSLLGNTIYF
>TRBV28|TRBD1|TRBJ1-1|many
TGTGCCAGCAGTTTAGTAACGAGGGGGCTAATAACGAACACTGAAGCTTTCTTT
CASSLVTRGLITNTEAFF
>TRBV12-3/TRBV12-4|NA|TRBJ1-3|many
TGTGCCAGCACAAGTTTTGGGGGGCTGGGCTCTGGAAACACCATATATTTT
CASTSFGGLGSGNTIYF
>TRBV29-1|NA|TRBJ2-3|NA
TGCAGCGCCGCCCCGGGAACAGGAGATACGCAGTATTTT
CSAAPGTGDTQYF
>TRBV12-3/TRBV12-4|TRBD2|TRBJ2-2|many
TGTGCCAGCAGTTGGACTAGCGGGGGGCAGACTTCCGGGGAGCTGTTTTTT
CASSWTSGGQTSGELFF
>TRBV29-1|NA|TRBJ2-3|few
TGCAGCGTTGAAACAGACGACGGCACAGATACGCAGTATTTT
CSVETDDGTDTQYF
>TRBV28|NA|TRBJ2-7|many
TGTGCCAGCAGTCTACTTGGACGGGGAAGCTCCTACGAGCAGTACTTC
CASSLLGRGSSYEQYF
>TRBV5-6|TRBD2|TRBJ2-2|many
TGTGCCAGCAGCTTACTAGCGGGAGTAAGTCCCGGGGAGCTGTTTTTT
CASSLLAGVSPGELFF
>TRBV30|TRBD2|TRBJ2-7|NA
TGTGCCTGGGGACTAGCGGGAGTCGCCTACGAGCAGTACTTC
CAWGLAGVAYEQYF
>TRBV4-2|NA|TRBJ1-6|NA
TGTGCCAGCAGCCAAGTGGGACGGGGGGGGTCCTATAATTCACCCCTCCACTTT
CASSQVGRGGSYNSPLHF
>TRBV2|NA|TRBJ2-3|many
TGTGCCAGCACCATCACAGATACGCAGTATTTT
CASTITDTQYF
>TRBV2|NA|TRBJ1-1|few
TGTGCCAGCAGTGGGCGGGGAGAGTACACTGAAGCTTTCTTT
CASSGRGEYTEAFF
>TRBV20-1|TRBD2|TRBJ2-7|NA
TGCAGTACCACGGGGGAGCGGGAGGGGTCGTACGAGCAGTACTTC
CSTTGEREGSYEQYF
>TRBV27|NA|TRBJ2-7|few
TGTGCCAGCAGTTTATCGAGAGGGAGGAACGAGCAGTACTTC
CASSLSRGRNEQYF
>TRBV28|NA|TRBJ2-7|NA
TGTGCCAGCAGACCACAGGGCTACGAGCAGTACTTC
CASRPQGYEQYF
>TRBV5-1|NA|TRBJ2-7|many
TGCGCCAGCAGCTTGGTCCGGGACAACTACGAGCAGTACTTC
CASSLVRDNYEQYF
>TRBV5-1|NA|TRBJ2-6|NA
TGCGCCAGCAGTCCTATTTCTGGGGCCAACGTCCTGACTTTC
CASSPISGANVLTF
>TRBV15|NA|TRBJ2-6|few
TGTGCCACCAGCAGAGATACGGCGGGGCCGAGGGTGGCCAACGTCCTGACTTTC
CATSRDTAGPRVANVLTF
>TRBV18|NA|TRBJ1-5|few
TGTGCCAGCTCACCAGCTCTTAGGGGGATTGGTCAGCCCCAGCATTTT
CASSPALRGIGQPQHF
>TRBV12-5|TRBD1|TRBJ1-1|NA
TGTGCTAGTGGTTTCGGACAGGGAAGATCAGGCACTGAAGCTTTCTTT
CASGFGQGRSGTEAFF
>TRBV5-5|NA|TRBJ2-1|NA
TGTGCCAGCAGCTTGCGACTCCCCGTTCACAATGAGCAGTTCTTC
CASSLRLPVHNEQFF
>TRBV15|NA|TRBJ2-1|many
TGTGCCACCAGCAGAGGCCCGCCAAGCTCCTACAATGAGCAGTTCTTC
CATSRGPPSSYNEQFF
>TRBV7-9|NA|TRBJ1-5|NA
TGTGCCAGCAGCTTACAGGGACATCAGCCCCAGCATTTT
CASSLQGHQPQHF
>TRBV20-1|NA|TRBJ2-3|few
TGCAGTGCCAACCGGGGTAGAGTTTTTTACACAGATACGCAGTATTTT
CSANRGRVFYTDTQYF
>TRBV7-2|NA|TRBJ2-3|many
TGTGCCAGCAGCTTAGACCCTGGGAGCACAGATACGCAGTATTTT
CASSLDPGSTDTQYF
>TRBV20-1|NA|TRBJ2-5|NA
TGCAGTGCTCTAAAGGGGAGTTCCCAAGAGACCCAGTACTTC
CSALKGSSQETQYF
>TRBV5-1|NA|TRBJ1-1|many
TGCGCCAGCAGCCCATCCGGGGGAGGGACTGAAGCTTTCTTT
CASSPSGGGTEAFF
>TRBV29-1|NA|TRBJ1-3|many
TGCAGCGTTACCCGAAAAACTGACTCTGGAAACACCATATATTTT
CSVTRKTDSGNTIYF
>TRBV7-2|NA|TRBJ2-1|many
TGTGCCAGCAGCTTAGACTATAACAATGAGCAGTTCTTC
CASSLDYNNEQFF
>TRBV12-3/TRBV12-4|NA|TRBJ2-3|many
TGTGCCAGCAGCTTTTTTGGAGATACGCAGTATTTT
CASSFFGDTQYF
>TRBV4-1|NA|TRBJ2-2|NA
TGCGCCAGCAGCCAAGGTGAGATCACCGGGGAGCTGTTTTTT
CASSQGEITGELFF
>TRBV10-3|NA|TRBJ2-3|few
TGTGCCATCAGTGAAGGGAGGTACAGGGGCACAGATACGCAGTATTTT
CAISEGRYRGTDTQYF
>TRBV2|NA|TRBJ2-3|many
TGTGCCAGCACGCGGACGGGAGATACGCAGTATTTT
CASTRTGDTQYF
>TRBV27|NA|TRBJ1-1|NA
TGTGCCAGCAGTTTATCACGGGGGAACACTGAAGCTTTCTTT
CASSLSRGNTEAFF
>TRBV27|NA|TRBJ2-7|few
TGTGCCAGCAGTTTTTTTTCCCGGCAGGATTTGACCTACGAGCAGTACTTC
CASSFFSRQDLTYEQYF
>TRBV28|NA|TRBJ1-1|many
TGTGCCAGCCATGTGAACACTGAAGCTTTCTTT
CASHVNTEAFF